The present T cell receptor (beta chain) was sequenced within a study of early T cells in non-severe SARS-CoV-2 infection (dated by TCRdb to the early 2020s). Describing the broader study: Because TCR sequencing relied on bulk RNA taken from unsorted whole blood, pairing of alpha and beta chains was not possible. What the work shows at the level of the full study, not this receptor alone: VDJdb matching was skewed toward anti-spike CD8 responses, so virus-specific expansions were likely underestimated and private and CD4 specificities were missed.

A distance of 20 bases separates the germline ends of V and J, which lose 5 bases and 6 bases respectively. In the germline V gene, CDR1 corresponds to SGHTA and CDR2 to FQGNSA. CDR3 length: 16 amino acids, cysteine to phenylalanine. Only CDR3 DNA remains: 48 bases, in frame from the first base. In the case of this clonotype: There is no known antigen for this receptor. Base qualities are not provided; no much larger clone lies one nucleotide away.

This was a case-control study nested in a cohort of healthcare workers in London, UK, who had nasopharyngeal swab PCR tests and blood samples taken every week. Healthcare workers were enrolled in the week of the UK lockdown, from 23 to 31 March 2020, and were followed every week for up to roughly 16 weeks. Libraries were built with 5' RACE. The sequencing machine was a NextSeq 500. Unique molecular identifiers were attached to individual cDNA molecules in the TCR library protocol so that sequencing error and PCR bias could be corrected. Both TCR alpha and beta chains were sequenced, and tight co-correlation was observed between alpha and beta sequence abundances in each sample. Per the authors' processing: Decombinator V4 was used to annotate the V gene, J gene and CDR3 of the TCR sequences. TCRs were defined as expanded if a significant change between any two time points was detected under a Poisson model with p below 0.0001. TCR abundances were normalised to the total number of TCRs sequenced per sample and were expressed as counts per million. TRAV1-2 paired with TRAJ12, TRAJ20 or TRAJ33 defined MAIT TCRs, while TRAV10 paired with TRAJ18 defined iNKT TCRs. A search of VDJdb, accessed on 1 November 2021, was run for TCRs annotated to CMV, EBV and SARS-CoV-2, with TCRs annotated for multiple antigens excluded. The raw public data were reprocessed by TCRdb itself: fastp quality trimming at Q25, MiXCR clonotype calling, in-frame beta chains only. Here each entry gathers all rows of one CDR3 protein and keeps the most common genes and DNA. The V and J calls and clone size are TCRdb's, not the authors'. The sample profile shows tens of thousands of distinct CDR3 sequences; about 6.1% of them were found once. Roughly 5.6% of the sample is taken by the ten largest.

The sequenced sample was whole blood, obtained at baseline. The TCR sequence derives from an adult who was a healthcare worker with PCR-confirmed SARS-CoV-2 infection or an uninfected control (not recorded which). The chain is encoded by TRBV7-2 joined to TRBJ2-4, with TRBD2 as a weak D call on 7 bases. The DNA sequence follows: TGTGCCAGCAGCCTGAAGCGGGGACATGCGGGAAACATTCAGTACTTC. It translates as CASSLKRGHAGNIQYF.